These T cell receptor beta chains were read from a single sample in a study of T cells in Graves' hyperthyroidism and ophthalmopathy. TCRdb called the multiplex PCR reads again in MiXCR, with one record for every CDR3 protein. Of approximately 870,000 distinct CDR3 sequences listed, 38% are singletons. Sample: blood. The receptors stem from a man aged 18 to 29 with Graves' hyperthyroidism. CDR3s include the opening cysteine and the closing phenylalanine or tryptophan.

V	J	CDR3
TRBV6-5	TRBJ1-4	CASTRDIGEKLFF
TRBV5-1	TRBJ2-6	CASSLAQGAVGANVLTF
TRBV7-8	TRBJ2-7	CASSLDQGGDYEQYF
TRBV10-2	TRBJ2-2	CASAGTGYTGELFF
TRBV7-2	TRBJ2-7	CASSLDRSGSHEQYF
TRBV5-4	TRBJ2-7	CASSTPTSSLYEQYF
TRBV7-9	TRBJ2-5	CASSQDQVETQYF
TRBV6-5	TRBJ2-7	CASSSLAGALYEQYF
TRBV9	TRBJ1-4	CASNVATGEEKLFF
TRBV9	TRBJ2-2	CASSGDRAGNTGELFF
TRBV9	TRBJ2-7	CASSLEGSQYEQYF
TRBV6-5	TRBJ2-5	CASSPTRRQGGTQYF
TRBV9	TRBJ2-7	CASSVTPRGGLDEQYF
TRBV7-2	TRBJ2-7	CASSLLPLSATEQYF
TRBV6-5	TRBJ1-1	CASSYSLGGNAEAFF
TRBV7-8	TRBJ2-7	CASSLAAGQGYEQYF
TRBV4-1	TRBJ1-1	CASSQENRGRGAFF
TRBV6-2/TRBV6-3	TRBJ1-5	CASSYRRTGGEYQPQHF
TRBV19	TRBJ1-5	CASSSRGGNQPQHF
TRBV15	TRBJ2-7	CATSRGTSGRSYEQYF
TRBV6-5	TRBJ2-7	CASSYLHGFAGGPRKEQYF
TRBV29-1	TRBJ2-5	CNVLAGGETQYF
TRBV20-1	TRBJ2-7	CSARGGTGGFVYEQYF
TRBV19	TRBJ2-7	CASSPTGGEYEQYF
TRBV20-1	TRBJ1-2	CSAREGTGVFGYTF
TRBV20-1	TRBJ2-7	CSAGLAGGHEQYF
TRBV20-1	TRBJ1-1	CSAPLTGRVTEAFF
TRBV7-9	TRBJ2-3	CASSGGTSGGSDTQYF
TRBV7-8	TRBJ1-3	CASSLGQANTIYF
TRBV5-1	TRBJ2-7	CASSLVSGGNHEQYF
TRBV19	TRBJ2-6	CASTRTGGSGANVLTF
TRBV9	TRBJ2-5	CASSPAGTVSQETQYF
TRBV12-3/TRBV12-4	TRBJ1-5	CASTPGQGPQPQHF
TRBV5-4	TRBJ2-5	CASSSDRGGLVDQYF
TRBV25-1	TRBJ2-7	CASSAATSGRANYEQYF
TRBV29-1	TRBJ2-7	CSVDIGGADEQYF
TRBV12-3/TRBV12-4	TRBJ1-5	CASSPGRSNQPQHF
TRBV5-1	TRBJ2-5	CASSKGQGDTQYF
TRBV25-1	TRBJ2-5	CASTPPQRGNQETQYF
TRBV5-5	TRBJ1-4	CASSLTDGDATNEKLFF
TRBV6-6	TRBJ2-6	CASSYQGTGANVLTF
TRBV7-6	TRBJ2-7	CASSLEDRVGYEQYF
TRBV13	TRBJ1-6	CASSHQGSNSPLHF
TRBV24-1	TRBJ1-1	CATGVNTEAFF
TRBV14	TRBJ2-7	CASSPRDTIFSYEQCF
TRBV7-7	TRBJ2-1	CASSLMPNGSYNEQFF